This T cell receptor (beta chain) was identified during a study of blood T cells in healthy people across ages. A word on this clonotype: The target antigen is unknown.

Whole-study results and caveats: Per million T cells, TCR beta diversity dropped roughly linearly as age increased. Donor CMV infection status was unknown, possibly confounding age-related changes in expanded clonotypes. Correlation between TCR beta diversity and naive T cell percentage was strong.

The CDR3 extends over 14 amino acids. The trim removed 7 bases at V and 0 bases at J, leaving 5 bases unmatched. Researchers isolated at least 7 million PBMCs per sample. Alongside a J-beta primer mix, a sample-barcoded 5' primer served in a second PCR lasting about 7 to 12 cycles. MiXCR, run by TCRdb on the 5' RACE reads, gives a single entry per CDR3 protein. The data contain fewer than 700,000 distinct CDR3 sequences, roughly two fifths of them singletons. This chain links TRBV12-3 or TRBV12-4 with TRBJ1-1; 7 bases fit TRBD1. The sequence derives from a man of 80 years or more in good health. The sample comprised blood. This CDR3 reads CASNKQGMNTEAFF. As DNA, the CDR3 is TGTGCCAGCAATAAACAGGGGATGAACACTGAAGCTTTCTTT.